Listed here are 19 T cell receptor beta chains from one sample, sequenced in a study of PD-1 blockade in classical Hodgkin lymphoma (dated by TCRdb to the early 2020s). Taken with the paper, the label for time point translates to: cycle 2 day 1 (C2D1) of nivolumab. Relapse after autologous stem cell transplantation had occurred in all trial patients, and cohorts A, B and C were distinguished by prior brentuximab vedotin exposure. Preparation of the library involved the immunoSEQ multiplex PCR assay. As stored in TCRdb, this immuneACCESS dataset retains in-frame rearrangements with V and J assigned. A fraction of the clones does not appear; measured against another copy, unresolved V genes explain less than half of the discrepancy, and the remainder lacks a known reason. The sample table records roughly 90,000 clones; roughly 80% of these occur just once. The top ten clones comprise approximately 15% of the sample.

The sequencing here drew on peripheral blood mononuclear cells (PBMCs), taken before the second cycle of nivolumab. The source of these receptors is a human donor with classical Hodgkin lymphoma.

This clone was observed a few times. The CDR3 sequence: CASRSPVATYGYTF. CDR3 DNA sequence: TGTGCCAGCAGGAGCCCGGTAGCTACCTATGGCTACACCTTC. The chain employs TRBV27 and TRBJ1-2; D remains ambiguous. Trimming took 6 bases from V and 4 from J, leaving 15 bases between them. CDR1 and CDR2 (germline): MNHEY, SMNVEV (reference sequence). The CDR3 consists of 14 residues.

The CDR3 loop is CASSFRGPYGYTF. The CDR3 DNA sequence: TGTGCCAGCAGTTTCAGGGGCCCCTATGGCTACACCTTC. This chain connects TRBV28 to TRBJ1-2; tentatively, D is TRBD1 (6 bases). Germline V gene lookup returns CDR1 MDHEN and CDR2 SYDVKM. Deletions cut 3 bases from V and 4 bases from J, with 9 bases between. This CDR3 comprises 13 residues.

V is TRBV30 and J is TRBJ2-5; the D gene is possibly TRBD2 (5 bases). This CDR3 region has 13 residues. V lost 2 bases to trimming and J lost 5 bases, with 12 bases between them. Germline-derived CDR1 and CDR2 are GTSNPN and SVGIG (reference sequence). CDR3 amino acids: CAWSPLVQETQYF. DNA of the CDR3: TGTGCCTGGAGTCCACTAGTACAGGAGACCCAGTACTTC.

The CDR3 region is CASSPGTSGSNTGELFF. CDR3 nucleotide sequence: TGTGCCAGCAGCCCCGGGACTAGCGGGAGCAACACCGGGGAGCTGTTTTTT. The rearrangement joins TRBV7-8 to TRBJ2-2, with TRBD2 matching over 14 bases. The germline CDR1 and CDR2 sequences are SGHVS and FQNEAQ. The CDR3 is 17 residues long. V gave up 5 bases and J gave up 2 bases; unmatched junction bases: 4.

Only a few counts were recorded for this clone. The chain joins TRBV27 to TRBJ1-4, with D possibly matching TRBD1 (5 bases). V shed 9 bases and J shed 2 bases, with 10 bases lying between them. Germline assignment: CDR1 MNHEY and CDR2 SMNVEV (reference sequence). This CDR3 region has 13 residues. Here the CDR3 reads CASKRGTNEKLFF. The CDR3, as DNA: TGTGCCAGTAAACGGGGGACTAATGAAAAACTGTTTTTT.

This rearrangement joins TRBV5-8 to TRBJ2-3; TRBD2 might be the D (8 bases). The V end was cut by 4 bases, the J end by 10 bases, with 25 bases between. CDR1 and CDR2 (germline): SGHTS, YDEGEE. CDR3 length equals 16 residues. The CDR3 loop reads CASSPGQPGGIYAQYF. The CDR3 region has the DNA TGTGCCAGCAGCCCGGGACAGCCGGGGGGGATATACGCGCAGTATTTT.

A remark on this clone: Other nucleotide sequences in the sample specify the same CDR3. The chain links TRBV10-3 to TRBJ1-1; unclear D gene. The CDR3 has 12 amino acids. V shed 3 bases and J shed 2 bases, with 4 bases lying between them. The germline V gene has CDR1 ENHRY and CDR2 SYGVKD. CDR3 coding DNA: TGTGCCATCAGTGACAGTAACACTGAAGCTTTCTTT. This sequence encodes CAISDSNTEAFF.

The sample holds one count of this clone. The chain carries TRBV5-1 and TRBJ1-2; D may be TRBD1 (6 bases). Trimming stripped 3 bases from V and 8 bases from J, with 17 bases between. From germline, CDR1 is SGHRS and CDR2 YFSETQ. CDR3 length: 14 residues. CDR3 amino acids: CASSSRGSQGGYTF. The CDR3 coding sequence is TGCGCCAGCAGCTCTAGGGGGTCCCAGGGCGGCTACACCTTC.

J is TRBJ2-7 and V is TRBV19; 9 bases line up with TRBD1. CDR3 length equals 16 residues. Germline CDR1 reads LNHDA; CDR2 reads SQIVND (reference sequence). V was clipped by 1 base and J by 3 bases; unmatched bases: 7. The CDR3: CASSIGDRALYYEQYF. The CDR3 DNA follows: TGTGCCAGTAGTATAGGGGACAGGGCCTTATACTACGAGCAGTACTTC.

Here the CDR3 DNA reads TGTGCCAGCAGCTCACCGGCGGGAGGCCACGAGCAGTACTTC. This translates into CASSSPAGGHEQYF. This sequence joins TRBV7-2 and TRBJ2-7, with 8 positions matching TRBD2. The germline V gene encodes CDR1 SGHTA and CDR2 FQGNSA. This CDR3 has 14 residues. V shed 4 bases, J shed 5 bases, and the junction held 7 bases outside the gene matches.

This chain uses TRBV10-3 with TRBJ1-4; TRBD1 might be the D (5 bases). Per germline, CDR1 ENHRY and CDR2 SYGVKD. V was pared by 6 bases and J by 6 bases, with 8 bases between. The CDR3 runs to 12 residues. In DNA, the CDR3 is TGTGCCATCAGCCAGGGACATGAAAAACTGTTTTTT. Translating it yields CAISQGHEKLFF.

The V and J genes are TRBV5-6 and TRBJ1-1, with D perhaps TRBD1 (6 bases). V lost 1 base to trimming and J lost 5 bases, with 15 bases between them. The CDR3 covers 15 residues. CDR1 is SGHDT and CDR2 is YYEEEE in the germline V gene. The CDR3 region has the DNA TGTGCCAGCAGCTTGCGGGGGGCACTTGAGACTGAAGCTTTCTTT. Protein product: CASSLRGALETEAFF.

The CDR3, as DNA: TGTGCCAGCAGCCTATCCGGAGGGCGACTAGCCGCCTACAATGAGCAGTTCTTC. Translated: CASSLSGGRLAAYNEQFF. The chain recombines TRBV4-2 with TRBJ2-1; 7 bases map to TRBD2. This CDR3 has 18 residues. Germline values: CDR1 LGHNA, CDR2 YNFKEQ. Germline trimming cut 4 bases from V and 2 bases from J; bases unmatched to any gene: 14.

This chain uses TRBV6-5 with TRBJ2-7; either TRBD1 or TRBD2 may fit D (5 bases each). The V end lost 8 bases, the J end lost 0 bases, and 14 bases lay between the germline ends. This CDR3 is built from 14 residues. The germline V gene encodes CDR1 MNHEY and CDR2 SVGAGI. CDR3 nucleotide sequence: TGTGCCAGCGGGCAGGCAGGGAGCTCCTACGAGCAGTACTTC. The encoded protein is CASGQAGSSYEQYF.

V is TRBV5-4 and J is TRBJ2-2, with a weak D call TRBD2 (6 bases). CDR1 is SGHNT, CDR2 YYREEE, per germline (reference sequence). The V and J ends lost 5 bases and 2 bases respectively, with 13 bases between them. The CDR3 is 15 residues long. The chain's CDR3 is CASSWDSRNTGELFF. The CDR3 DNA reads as TGTGCCAGCAGTTGGGACTCGAGAAACACCGGGGAGCTGTTTTTT. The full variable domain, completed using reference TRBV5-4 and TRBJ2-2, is ETGVTQSPTHLIKTRGQQVTLRCSSQSGHNTVSWYQQALGQGPQFIFQYYREEENGRGNFPPRFSGLQFPNYSSELNVNALELDDSALYLCASSWDSRNTGELFFGEGSRLTVL.

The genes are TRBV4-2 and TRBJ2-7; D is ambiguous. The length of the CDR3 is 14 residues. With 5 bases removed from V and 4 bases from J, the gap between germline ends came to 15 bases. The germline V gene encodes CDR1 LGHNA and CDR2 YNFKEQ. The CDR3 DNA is TGTGCCAGCAGCTTGGATTCAGGTCGATACGAGCAGTACTTC. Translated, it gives CASSLDSGRYEQYF.

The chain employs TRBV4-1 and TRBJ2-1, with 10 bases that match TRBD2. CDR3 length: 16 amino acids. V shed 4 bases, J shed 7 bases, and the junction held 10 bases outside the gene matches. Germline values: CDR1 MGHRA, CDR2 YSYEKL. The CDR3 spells CASSPASSGSWNEQFF. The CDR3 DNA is TGCGCCAGCAGCCCAGCGTCTAGCGGGAGTTGGAATGAGCAGTTCTTC.

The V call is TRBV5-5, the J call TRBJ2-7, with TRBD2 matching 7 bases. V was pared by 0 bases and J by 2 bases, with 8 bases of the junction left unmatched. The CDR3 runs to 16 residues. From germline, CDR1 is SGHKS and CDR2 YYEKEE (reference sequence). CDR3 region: CASSLEDGRLPYEQYF. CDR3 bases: TGTGCCAGCAGCTTGGAGGACGGGAGGCTTCCCTACGAGCAGTACTTC. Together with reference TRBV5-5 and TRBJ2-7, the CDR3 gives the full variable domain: DAGVTQSPTHLIKTRGQQVTLRCSPISGHKSVSWYQQVLGQGPQFIFQYYEKEERGRGNFPDRFSARQFPNYSSELNVNALLLGDSALYLCASSLEDGRLPYEQYFGPGTRLTVT.

The DNA for the CDR3 is TGTGCCATCAGTGAGGATTCGCCACGTGAAGCTTTCTTT. Its translation is CAISEDSPREAFF. The chain combines TRBV10-3 with TRBJ1-1; D is unclear. This CDR3 contains 13 residues. CDR1 is ENHRY and CDR2 is SYGVKD in the germline V gene. The V and J ends lost 2 bases and 7 bases respectively, with 11 bases between them.